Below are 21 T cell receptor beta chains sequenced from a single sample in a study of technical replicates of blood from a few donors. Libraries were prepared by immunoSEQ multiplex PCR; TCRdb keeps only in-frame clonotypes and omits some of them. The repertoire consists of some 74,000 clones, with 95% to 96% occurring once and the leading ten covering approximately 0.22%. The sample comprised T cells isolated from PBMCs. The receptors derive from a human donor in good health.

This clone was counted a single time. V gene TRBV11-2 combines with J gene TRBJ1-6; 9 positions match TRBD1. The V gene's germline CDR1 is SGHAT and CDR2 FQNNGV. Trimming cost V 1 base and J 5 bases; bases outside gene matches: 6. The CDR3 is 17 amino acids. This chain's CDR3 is CASSLGGTGSNNSPLHF. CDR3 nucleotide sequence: TGTGCCAGCAGCTTAGGAGGGACAGGGTCTAATAATTCACCCCTCCACTTT.

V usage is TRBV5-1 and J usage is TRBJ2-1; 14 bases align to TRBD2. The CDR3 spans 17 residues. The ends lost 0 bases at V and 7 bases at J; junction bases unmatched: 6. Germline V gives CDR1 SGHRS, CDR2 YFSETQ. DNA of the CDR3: TGCGCCAGCAGCTTGGTCCGACTAGCGGGAGGGGCGAATGAGCAGTTCTTC. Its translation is CASSLVRLAGGANEQFF. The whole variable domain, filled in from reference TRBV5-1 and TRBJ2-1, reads KAGVTQTPRYLIKTRGQQVTLSCSPISGHRSVSWYQQTPGQGLQFLFEYFSETQRNKGNFPGRFSGRQFSNSRSEMNVSTLELGDSALYLCASSLVRLAGGANEQFFGPGTRLTVL.

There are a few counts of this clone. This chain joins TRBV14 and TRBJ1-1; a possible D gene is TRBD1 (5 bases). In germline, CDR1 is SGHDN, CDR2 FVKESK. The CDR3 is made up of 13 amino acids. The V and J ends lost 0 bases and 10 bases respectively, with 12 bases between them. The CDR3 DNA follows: TGTGCCAGCAGCCAAGATCAGGGTCCTGGAGCTTTCTTT. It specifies CASSQDQGPGAFF.

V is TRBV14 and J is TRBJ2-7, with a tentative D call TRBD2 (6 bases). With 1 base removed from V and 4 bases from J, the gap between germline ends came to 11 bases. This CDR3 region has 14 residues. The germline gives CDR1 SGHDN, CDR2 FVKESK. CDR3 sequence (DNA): TGTGCCAGCAGCCAAGTCGGGGGACGATACGAGCAGTACTTC. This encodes CASSQVGGRYEQYF.

The CDR3 spells CASRDRVEDEQFF. The CDR3 bases are TGTGCCAGCAGAGACAGGGTTGAGGATGAGCAGTTCTTC. The chain carries TRBV6-6 and TRBJ2-1; 7 bases fit TRBD1. The CDR3 sequence is 13 residues long. Germline CDR1 is MNHNY and CDR2 is SVGAGI (reference sequence). J lost 8 bases, V lost 6 bases, and 7 bases had no gene match.

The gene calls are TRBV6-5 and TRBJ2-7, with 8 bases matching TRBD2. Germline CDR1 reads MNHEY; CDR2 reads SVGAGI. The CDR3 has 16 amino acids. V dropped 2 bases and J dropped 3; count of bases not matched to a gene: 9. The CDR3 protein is CASSYNTGTRSYEQYF. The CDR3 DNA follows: TGTGCCAGCAGTTACAACACCGGGACTAGAAGCTACGAGCAGTACTTC.

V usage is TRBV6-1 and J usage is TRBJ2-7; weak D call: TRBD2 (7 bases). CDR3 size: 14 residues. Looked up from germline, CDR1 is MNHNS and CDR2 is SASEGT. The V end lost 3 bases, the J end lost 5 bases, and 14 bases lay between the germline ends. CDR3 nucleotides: TGTGCCAGCAGTGACTCCGGGGGGCTCCACGAGCAGTACTTC. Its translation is CASSDSGGLHEQYF.

The CDR3 sequence is CASSEALLYNEQFF. The CDR3 bases are TGTGCCAGCAGTGAAGCCCTCCTGTACAATGAGCAGTTCTTC. The chain carries TRBV2 and TRBJ2-1; D gene uncertain. V lost 0 bases to trimming and J lost 4 bases, with 7 bases between them. Germline CDR1 and CDR2: SNHLY and FYNNEI. CDR3 length: 14 residues.

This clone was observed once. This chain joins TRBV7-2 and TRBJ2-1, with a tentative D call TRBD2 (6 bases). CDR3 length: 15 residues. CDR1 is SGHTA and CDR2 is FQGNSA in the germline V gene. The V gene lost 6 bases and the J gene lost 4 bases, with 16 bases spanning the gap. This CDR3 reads CASRPWGETYNEQFF. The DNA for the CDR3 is TGTGCCAGCAGGCCTTGGGGGGAGACGTACAATGAGCAGTTCTTC. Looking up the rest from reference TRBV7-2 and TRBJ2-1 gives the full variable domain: GAGVSQSPSNKVTEKGKDVELRCDPISGHTALYWYRQSLGQGLEFLIYFQGNSAPDKSGLPSDRFSAERTGGSVSTLTIQRTQQEDSAVYLCASRPWGETYNEQFFGPGTRLTVL.

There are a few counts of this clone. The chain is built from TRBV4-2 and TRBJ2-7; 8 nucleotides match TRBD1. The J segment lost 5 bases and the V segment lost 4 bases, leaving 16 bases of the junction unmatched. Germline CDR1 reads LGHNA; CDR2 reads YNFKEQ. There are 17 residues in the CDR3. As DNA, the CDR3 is TGTGCCAGCAGCCCCCTAACTACCAGGACAGGGAAGAACGAGCAGTACTTC. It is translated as CASSPLTTRTGKNEQYF.

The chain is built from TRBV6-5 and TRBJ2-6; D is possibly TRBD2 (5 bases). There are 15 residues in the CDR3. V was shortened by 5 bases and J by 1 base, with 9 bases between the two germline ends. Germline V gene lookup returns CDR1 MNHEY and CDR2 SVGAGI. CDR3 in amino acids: CASSVQRSGANVLTF. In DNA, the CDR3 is TGTGCCAGCAGTGTTCAGCGGTCTGGGGCCAACGTCCTGACTTTC.

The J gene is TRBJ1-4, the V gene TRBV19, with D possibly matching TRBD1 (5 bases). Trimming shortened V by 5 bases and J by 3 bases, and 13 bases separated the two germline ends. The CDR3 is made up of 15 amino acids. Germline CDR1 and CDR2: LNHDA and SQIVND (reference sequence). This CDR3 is CASSGGDRSNEKLFF. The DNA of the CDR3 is TGTGCCAGTAGTGGTGGAGACAGATCTAATGAAAAACTGTTTTTT.

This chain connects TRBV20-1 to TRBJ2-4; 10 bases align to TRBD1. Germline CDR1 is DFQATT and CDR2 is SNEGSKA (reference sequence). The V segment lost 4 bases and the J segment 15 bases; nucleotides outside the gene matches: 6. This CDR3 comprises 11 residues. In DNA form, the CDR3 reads TGCAGTGCTAATCCGGGACAGGGGCGGTACTTC. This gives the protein CSANPGQGRYF.

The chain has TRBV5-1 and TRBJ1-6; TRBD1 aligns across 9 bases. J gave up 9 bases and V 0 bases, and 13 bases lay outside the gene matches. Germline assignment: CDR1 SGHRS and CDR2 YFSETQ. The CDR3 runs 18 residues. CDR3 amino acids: CASSLAYPQGASSSPLHF. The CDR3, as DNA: TGCGCCAGCAGCTTGGCGTACCCACAGGGGGCTTCAAGTTCACCCCTCCACTTT.

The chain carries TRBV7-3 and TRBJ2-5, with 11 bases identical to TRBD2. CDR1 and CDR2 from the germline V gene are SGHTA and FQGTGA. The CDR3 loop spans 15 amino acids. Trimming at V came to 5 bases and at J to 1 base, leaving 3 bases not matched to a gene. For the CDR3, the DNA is TGTGCCAGCAGCAAGGGACTAGCGGCCCAAGAGACCCAGTACTTC. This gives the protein CASSKGLAAQETQYF.

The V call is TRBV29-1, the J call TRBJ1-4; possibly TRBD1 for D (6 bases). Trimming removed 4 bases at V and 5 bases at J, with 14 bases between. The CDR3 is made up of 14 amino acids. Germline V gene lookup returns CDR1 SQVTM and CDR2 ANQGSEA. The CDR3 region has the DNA TGCAGCGTTGCATTAGGGGGTCGGAATGAAAAACTGTTTTTT. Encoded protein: CSVALGGRNEKLFF.

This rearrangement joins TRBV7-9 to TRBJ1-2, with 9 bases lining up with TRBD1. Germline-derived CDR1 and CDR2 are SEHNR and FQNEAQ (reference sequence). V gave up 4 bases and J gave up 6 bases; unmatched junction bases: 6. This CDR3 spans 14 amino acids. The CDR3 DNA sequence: TGTGCCAGCAGCTCAGGGACAGGGTTAGATGGCTACACCTTC. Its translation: CASSSGTGLDGYTF.

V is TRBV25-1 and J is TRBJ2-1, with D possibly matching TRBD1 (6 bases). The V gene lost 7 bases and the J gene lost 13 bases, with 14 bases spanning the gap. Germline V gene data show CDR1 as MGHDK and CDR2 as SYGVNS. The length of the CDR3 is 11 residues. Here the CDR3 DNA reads TGTGCCAGCACCGAATGGGACAATCAGTTCTTC. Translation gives CASTEWDNQFF.

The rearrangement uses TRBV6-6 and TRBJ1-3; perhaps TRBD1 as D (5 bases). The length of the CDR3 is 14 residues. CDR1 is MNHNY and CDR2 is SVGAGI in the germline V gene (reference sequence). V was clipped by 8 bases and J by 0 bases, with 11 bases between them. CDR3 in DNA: TGTGCCAGCGGTTTGGGGGGCTCTGGAAACACCATATATTTT. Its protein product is CASGLGGSGNTIYF.

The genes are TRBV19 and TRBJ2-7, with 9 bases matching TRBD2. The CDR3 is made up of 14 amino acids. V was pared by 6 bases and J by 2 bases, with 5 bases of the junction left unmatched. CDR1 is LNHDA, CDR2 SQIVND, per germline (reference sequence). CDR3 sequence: CASSASGVAYEQYF. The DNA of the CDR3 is TGTGCCAGTAGCGCTAGCGGGGTAGCCTACGAGCAGTACTTC.

CDR3 sequence: CASSPSPSTAYEQYF. The CDR3 coding sequence is TGCGCCAGCAGCCCCTCACCGTCGACAGCCTACGAGCAGTACTTC. The V call is TRBV4-1, the J call TRBJ2-7; D is perhaps TRBD1 (5 bases). The V and J ends lost 4 bases and 2 bases respectively, with 15 bases between them. The CDR3 runs to 15 residues. Germline lookup yields CDR1 MGHRA and CDR2 YSYEKL.